The following is a TCR beta chain sequence with its context. What this receptor recognizes is not known. Nothing much larger sits one base from this clone, and base qualities are not available. TCRB and TCRAD loci were amplified from a standardized quantity of quality-controlled genomic DNA using the immunoSEQ multiplex PCR assay. Amplicons spanned the V(D)J region at a length sufficient to cover the CDR3 and identify V and J genes. Amplicon sequencing was performed on an Illumina platform through the commercial immunoSEQ service. Concerning the study's data processing: Corrections for primer bias and sequencing errors followed previously described methods, while TCRAD and TCRB definitions were based on the IMGT database. The repertoires were analysed using immunoSEQ Analyzer 3.0 and VDJTools for basic statistics, V/J segment usage, diversity estimates, rarefaction and pairwise overlap. To estimate diversity, the Chao1, ChaoE, Efron-Thisted, Shannon and inverse Simpson indices were applied, and diversity was also estimated on datasets down-sampled to the smallest sample. Repertoire overlap was determined by strict matching of CDR3 nucleotide sequence, V gene and J gene, and Jaccard-based multidimensional scaling clustering was applied. The immuneACCESS repertoire file appears here via TCRdb, limited to in-frame rearrangements. These files lack a portion of the clones; in checked studies, under half of the deficit traces to unresolved V genes, and the cause of the others is not known. D and trimming come from the DNA, and the V and J calls and clone size come from that table. This sample gives tens of thousands of clones in total; about 93% of them show up just once. The ten largest clones add up to approximately 5.9% of the sample.

In Finland, the donors were immunologically healthy infants who were having open corrective cardiac surgery for congenital heart defects. For four of the eight donors, a small roughly 0.45-1 mL aliquot of peripheral blood was collected during surgery. Genomic DNA from blood samples was extracted from all available leukocytes rather than from a fixed cell number. ACK lysis buffer was used to remove erythrocytes from blood, and the leukocytes were stored at -70 degrees C as pellets. A QIAsymphony instrument was used to extract genomic DNA from frozen cell pellets. The entry originates in a study of human thymus T cells (TCRdb year 2020). Regarding the study in general: TCR alpha and beta repertoires from under 10 infant thymus samples and a few related peripheral blood samples were characterized in the study. Donor ages ranged from about 6 to 250 days, and the cohort comprised more than 5 male and two female infants.

V and J are truncated by 0 bases and 0 bases respectively, leaving an intervening sequence of 21 bases. From the cysteine up to the phenylalanine, the CDR3 has a length of 20 residues. Only the CDR3 DNA stays, 60 bases, in frame from base 1. CDR1 MNHNS and CDR2 SASEGT were looked up in the germline V gene. Beyond this particular receptor, the publication reports: Usage of V and J gene segments appeared to be biased in both the thymic and the peripheral blood repertoires. On average, thymus samples gave around 880,000 unique TCRB clonotypes, whereas blood samples gave 75,000 to 95,000.

This sequence was found in a boy in the first two years of life with a congenital heart defect but otherwise immunologically healthy. The V and J segments used are TRBV6-1 and TRBJ1-5, with no confidently assigned D gene. The sequencing sample was made of blood. The CDR3 protein is CASSEAGVGKSPYSNQPQHF. The DNA reads as follows: TGTGCCAGCAGTGAAGCTGGGGTGGGGAAAAGCCCTTATAGCAATCAGCCCCAGCATTTT.